This section outlines one TCR beta chain sequence together with its context. V gave up 2 bases and J gave up 5 bases, with 13 bases separating them. The CDR3 loop spans 15 amino acids. The V gene's germline CDR1 is SEHNR and CDR2 FQNEAQ (reference sequence). The data belong to a study of shared T cell receptors in the human thymus. The assay was immunoSEQ multiplex PCR, and TCRdb's table has in-frame clones only and misses some. The sample yields around 730,000 clones, 80% to 90% seen once. These data also formed part of another study, on human thymus T cells. This second study says: Healthy Finnish infants undergoing corrective surgery for congenital heart defects were used as donors. The study used thymus tissue resected during corrective heart surgery. There appeared to be biased usage of V and J genes in thymic and blood repertoires. Related reports documented highly overlapping thymic repertoires among unrelated individuals.

This sequence was found in a girl under three years old with a congenital heart defect. This sequence joins TRBV7-9 and TRBJ2-1, with a tentative D call TRBD2 (6 bases). Material for sequencing was thymocytes. The CDR3 DNA is TGTGCCAGCAGCTTATCGGCGGGGAGGCACAATGAGCAGTTCTTC. Protein product: CASSLSAGRHNEQFF.